This T cell receptor beta chain came from a study of cytomegalovirus exposure and HLA in healthy donors (dated by TCRdb to about 2017). Study-level background: An earlier analysis of roughly 570 of the donors reported about 280 Gb of sequence data and about 120 million unique TCR beta sequences obtained from about 179 million T cells. An early release covering more than 500 HLA-typed donors comprised 250 to 350 gigabases of sequencing data and approximately 80 million unique TCR sequences. Of the roughly 390 genotyped donors, approximately 83% fell in the genetic ancestry cluster associated with self-reported Caucasian donors. The aim of the study was to test whether cataloging public T cell receptors could identify signatures of past pathogen exposure. The T cell repertoires of 666 subjects were profiled by immunosequencing and related to cytomegalovirus serostatus. A separate validation cohort of approximately 120 different subjects was used in addition to the roughly 640-subject first cohort. The study combined high-throughput TCR immunosequencing, statistical association of individual TCRs with disease status, and machine learning to predict cytomegalovirus infection status. A later analysis re-examined previously published TCR beta repertoires from 600 to 700 donors and added high-resolution HLA genotyping to investigate patterns of TCR occurrence. Rather than drawing on any new phenotypic data, the later analysis identified candidate immune exposures from TCR beta sequences and the way those sequences occurred across donors. An earlier analysis of roughly 580 of the donors used high-throughput TCR beta sequencing to judge whether each TCR beta V gene segment behaved as functional or pseudogenic. Alongside the repertoire data, information on donor age, sex, ethnicity and CMV serostatus was compiled. A later genetic analysis used genome-wide SNP genotypes for about 60% of the roughly 700 donors, treating that subset as a discovery cohort. All discovery cohort repertoires had been generated using a single sequencing platform. Class I and class II HLA loci were covered by the typing at four-digit resolution. The number of donors typed differed by locus, with roughly 620-630 for A, B, C, DRB1 and DQB1, roughly 520 for DQA1, 606 for DPA1, and 400 to 490 for DPB1. Four to six DR-DQ haplotypes were handled as single units for association and clustering because linkage in the cohort was strong. Across some 400 genotyped donors of the cohort, an average of roughly 230,000 unique TCR beta nucleotide sequences per donor were sequenced, and roughly a sixth of those sequences were non-productive.

Library creation used the immunoSEQ multiplex PCR assay. For the multiplex PCR, a mixture combining 60 forward primers for TCR Vbeta segments and 13 reverse primers for TCR Jbeta segments was used. A multiplex PCR assay on genomic DNA amplified the CDR3 region of rearranged TCR beta genes. The Illumina HiSeq System was used to sequence the amplified TCR beta libraries as 87-base-pair reads. As for the original processing: Across the 700 or so repertoires, a later analysis counted 80 million or so unique TCR beta chains, 9 million to 14 million of which were shared by at least two donors. To remove PCR and sequencing errors, raw reads were error-corrected and collapsed into unique sequences using a nearest-neighbor algorithm that merged closely related sequences. CDR3 sequences were aligned to IMGT reference sequences to assign V, D and J gene segments. For a sequence to be retained, at least a six-nucleotide match to both a V gene segment and a J gene segment was required. Rearrangements were called productive when the CDR3 lacked stop codons and stayed in frame with V and J; all others were non-productive. CDR3 was defined by IMGT convention, running from the second conserved V-encoded cysteine to the conserved J-encoded phenylalanine. In an earlier analysis of roughly 610 of the donors, sequences lacking an unambiguous match to a single V gene segment were excluded. In an earlier analysis of 500 to 750 of the donors, V segments were called functional above 56.7% productive rearrangements and were called segregating when the between-donor standard deviation exceeded 5%. A statistical classification framework was developed to diagnose cytomegalovirus status using the catalog of TCR beta chain sequences. V and J gene assignment, in a later analysis, came from comparing TCR nucleotide sequences with IMGT/GENE-DB human TR gene sequences. A later analysis assigned CDR3 sequences and most-parsimonious VDJ recombination scenarios with the TCRdist pipeline. A later analysis defined each TCR beta chain by its CDR3 amino acid sequence plus V-gene family, and excluded reads lacking a unique V-gene family. In a later analysis, approximately 590 highly shared, low-generation-probability nucleotide sequences were removed to address suspected cross-contamination and a sequencing artifact. For each public chain, a later analysis derived a clonal expansion index from normalized ranks of inferred template counts within each repertoire. A later analysis computed generation probabilities with a VDJ recombination model fitted to out-of-frame rearrangements, and checked the results against IGoR. In a later analysis, TCR-TCR, TCR-HLA and TCR-CMV co-occurrence was scored with hypergeometric tests, and a repertoire-size bias correction was applied to TCR pairs. To estimate false discovery rates, a later analysis permuted the HLA or CMV assignments 20 times. In a later analysis, co-occurring TCRs were grouped using DBSCAN, with TCRdist sequence similarity added in when clustering inside HLA-allele-positive subsets. For co-occurrence clustering, repertoires with fewer than 30,000 or more than 120,000 public chains were excluded, along with roughly 5 repertoires with anomalous nucleotide sharing. TCRdb took over this immuneACCESS table, retaining in-frame rearrangements with V and J assigned. Such tables are incomplete; in checked studies, under half of the missing clones stem from an unresolved V gene, and the remainder is unexplained. The V and J calls and clone size are taken from that table; D and trimming were inferred from the DNA. The table for this sample records about 160,000 clones. Of the sample, around 1.7% falls within the top ten clones.

Points the paper makes about the study in general: Assigning TCR associations to individual alleles was difficult when HLA alleles, especially DR and DQ, strongly co-occurred. CMV serostatus was the only immune exposure information available for the cohort. The presence/absence analyses assumed that sequencing depth was roughly uniform across donors, and that assumption may not be true. A further reported finding was that TCR beta sequences accurately predicted the HLA-A and HLA-B alleles for most subjects in the first cohort. This cohort had only TCR beta chains sequenced, and the lack of alpha or paired-chain data limited which features could be detected. A later analysis found that most CMV-associated TCR beta chains appeared HLA-restricted, with HLA associations seemingly driven largely by CMV exposure. A later analysis found that HLA-associated TCR beta chains were more clonally expanded and had lower generation probabilities than equally common non-associated chains. In vitro tests confirmed that a few of the cytomegalovirus-associated TCR beta chains recognize cytomegalovirus antigens. Seventeen rarely observed V segments, including chromosome 9 orphons, were excluded from the earlier analysis of several hundred of the donors because counts were too low. The sequencing pipeline was judged likely to have produced a cluster of highly shared sequence variants as a technical artifact. A later analysis found that TCR association rates varied across HLA loci, with DRB1 alleles showing the most associated TCRs and HLA-C alleles the fewest. Specific HLA alleles were associated with over 15,000 TCR beta sequences at a false discovery rate of 0.05 in a later analysis. In a later genetic analysis, a missense DCLRE1C variant was associated with V-gene and J-gene trimming of TCR beta chains, and the association was replicated in an independent cohort. Because some donors lacked HLA typing at each locus, the association tests relied only on the typed subset. In an earlier analysis of roughly 500 of the donors, most TCR beta V segments appeared in productive rearrangements about 87% or about 30% of the time, broadly matching IMGT annotations. In a later analysis, several top co-occurrence clusters were reported to appear linked to parvovirus B19, influenza, CMV and Epstein-Barr virus. The authors suggested that the approach could potentially be extended to other disease states and immunological phenotypes. Compared with the roughly 710-donor mean, donors in an Asian-associated ancestry cluster had fewer N-insertions in productive TCRs, according to a later genetic analysis. The 87-base-pair reads could not distinguish some IMGT-functional V segments, including TRBV6-2 and TRBV6-3, so those segments were excluded. In both the original and validation cohorts, the classifier was reported to diagnose cytomegalovirus status with high specificity and sensitivity. Linkage disequilibrium might explain the correlated functional status among segregating V segments, but an unknown experimental factor could not be ruled out. In the study, about 150 TCR beta chains were listed as associated with cytomegalovirus. Most TCR sequences were seen in very few donors, while some public TCRs were found in many individuals.

In regard to this clone: Its antigen remains unidentified.

The cohort consisted of 600 to 700 healthy bone marrow donors. At the time of sampling, every cohort member was nominally healthy, though immune exposures that went unrecorded were likely present. The donor tested CMV seronegative, placing the donor among the 350 to 400 seronegative members of the cohort. Each donor provided a peripheral blood sample, and peripheral blood mononuclear cells were used for TCR beta sequencing. Genomic DNA extraction from the blood cell samples was performed with the Qiagen DNeasy Blood Extraction Kit. From its cysteine to its phenylalanine, the CDR3 spans 16 amino acids. The DNA shown is the 48-base CDR3, in frame from base 1. CDR1 and CDR2, per the germline V gene, are SGHTA and FQGNSA. Trimmed from V: 5 bases; trimmed from J: 9 bases; junction bases lacking a gene match: 14.

Sequencing was carried out using PBMCs. The receptor's source is a woman in her forties or fifties in good health and CMV-seronegative. Recombination connected TRBV7-2 to TRBJ2-1; a stretch of 9 junction bases matches TRBD2. The CDR3 protein: CASSPMFLAGSIEQFF. In nucleotide form, the sequence is TGTGCCAGCAGCCCGATGTTTCTAGCGGGATCTATTGAGCAGTTCTTC.